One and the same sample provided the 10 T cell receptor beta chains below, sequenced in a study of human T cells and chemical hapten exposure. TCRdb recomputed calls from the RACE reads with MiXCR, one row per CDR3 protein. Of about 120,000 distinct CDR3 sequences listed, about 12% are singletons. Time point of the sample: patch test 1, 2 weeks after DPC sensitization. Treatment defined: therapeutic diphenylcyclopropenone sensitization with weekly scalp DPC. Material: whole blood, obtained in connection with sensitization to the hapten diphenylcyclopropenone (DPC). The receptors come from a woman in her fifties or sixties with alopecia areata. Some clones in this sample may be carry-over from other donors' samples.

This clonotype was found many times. The CDR3 region has the DNA TGTGCCAGCAGCTTAGTGGGTGGCCACACTGAAGCTTTCTTT. Protein product: CASSLVGGHTEAFF. The chain is built from TRBV11-2 and TRBJ1-1, with no clear D. CDR3 length: 14 residues. Per the germline V gene, CDR1 is SGHAT and CDR2 is FQNNGV. The V gene lost 1 base and the J gene lost 3 bases, with 9 bases spanning the gap. Combining the CDR3 with reference TRBV11-2 and TRBJ1-1 gives the whole variable domain EAGVAQSPRYKIIEKRQSVAFWCNPISGHATLYWYQQILGQGPKLLIQFQNNGVVDDSQLPKDRFSAERLKGVDSTLKIQPAKLEDSAVYLCASSLVGGHTEAFFGQGTRLTVV.

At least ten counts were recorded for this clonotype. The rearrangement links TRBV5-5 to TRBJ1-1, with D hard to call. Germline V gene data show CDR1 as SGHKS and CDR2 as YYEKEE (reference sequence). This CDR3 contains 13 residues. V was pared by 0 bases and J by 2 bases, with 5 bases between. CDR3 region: CASSLVPNTEAFF. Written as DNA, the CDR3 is TGTGCCAGCAGCTTGGTACCAAACACTGAAGCTTTCTTT.

The CDR3 bases are TGTGCCAGCAGCGCGGGACGTAACGAGCAGTACTTC. Translated: CASSAGRNEQYF. The chain uses TRBV11-2 and TRBJ2-7; D perhaps matches TRBD2 (6 bases). The V end was cut by 5 bases, the J end by 5 bases, with 10 bases between. The CDR3 loop spans 12 amino acids. Germline V gives CDR1 SGHAT, CDR2 FQNNGV.

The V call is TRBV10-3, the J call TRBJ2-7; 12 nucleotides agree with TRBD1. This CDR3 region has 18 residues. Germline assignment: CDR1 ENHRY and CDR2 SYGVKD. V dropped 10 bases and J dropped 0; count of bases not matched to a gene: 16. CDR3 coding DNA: TGTGCCACCACCCCAAGCTCTAGGGACAGGGGGCCCTCCTACGAGCAGTACTTC. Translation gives CATTPSSRDRGPSYEQYF.

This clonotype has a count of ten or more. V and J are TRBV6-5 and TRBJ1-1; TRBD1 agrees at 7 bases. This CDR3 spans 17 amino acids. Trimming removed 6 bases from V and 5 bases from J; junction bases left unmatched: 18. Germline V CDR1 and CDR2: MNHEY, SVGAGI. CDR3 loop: CASRRYFGQEATTEAFF. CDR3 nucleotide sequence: TGTGCCAGCAGGAGGTATTTTGGACAGGAGGCTACAACTGAAGCTTTCTTT.

The CDR3 DNA follows: TGTGCCAGCAGCCTAGACCGACAGAAGGCTTTCTTT. Its protein is CASSLDRQKAFF. The chain is built from TRBV7-8 and TRBJ1-1, with D perhaps matching TRBD1 (5 bases). Germline V gene lookup returns CDR1 SGHVS and CDR2 FQNEAQ. The CDR3 spans 12 residues. The V end was cut by 5 bases, the J end by 11 bases, with 15 bases between.

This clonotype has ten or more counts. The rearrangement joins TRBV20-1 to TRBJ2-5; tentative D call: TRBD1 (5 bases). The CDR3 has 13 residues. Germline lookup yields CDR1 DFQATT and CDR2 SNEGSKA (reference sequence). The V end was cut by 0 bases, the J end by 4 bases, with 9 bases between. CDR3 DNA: TGCAGTGCTAGAGATCCAAGGGGAGAGACCCAGTACTTC. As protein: CSARDPRGETQYF.

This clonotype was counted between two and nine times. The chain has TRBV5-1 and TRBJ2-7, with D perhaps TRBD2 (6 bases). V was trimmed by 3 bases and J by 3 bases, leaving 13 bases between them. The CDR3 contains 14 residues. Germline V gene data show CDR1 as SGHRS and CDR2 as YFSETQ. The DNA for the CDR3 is TGCGCCAGCAGCTATAGCGGAGACATCTACGAGCAGTACTTC. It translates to CASSYSGDIYEQYF.

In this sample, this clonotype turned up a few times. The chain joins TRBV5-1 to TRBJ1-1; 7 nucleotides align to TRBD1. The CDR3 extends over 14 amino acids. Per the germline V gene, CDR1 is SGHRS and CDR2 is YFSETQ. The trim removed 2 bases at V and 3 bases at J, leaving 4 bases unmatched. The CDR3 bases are TGCGCCAGCAGCTTTCAGGGGGTCGACACTGAAGCTTTCTTT. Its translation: CASSFQGVDTEAFF.

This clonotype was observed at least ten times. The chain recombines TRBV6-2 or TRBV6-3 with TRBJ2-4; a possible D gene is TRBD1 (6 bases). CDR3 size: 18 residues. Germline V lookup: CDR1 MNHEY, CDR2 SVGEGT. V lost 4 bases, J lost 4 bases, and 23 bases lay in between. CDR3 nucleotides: TGTGCCAGCAGTTCCCCACTTATAACGGACAGACCAAAAAACATTCAGTACTTC. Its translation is CASSSPLITDRPKNIQYF.